This passage covers 29 T cell receptor beta chains from one sample sequenced in a study of shared clonotypes between healthy human individuals. Repertoires were generated with immunoSEQ multiplex PCR, while TCRdb's copy carries only in-frame clones and drops some. The table includes about a million clones, roughly 70% detected once. Sequencing used memory CD4+ T cells sorted from blood. The subset is: CD45RA-negative fraction. These receptors came from a man younger than 35 in good health.

The rearrangement joins TRBV2 to TRBJ1-2, with D perhaps TRBD1 (5 bases). V shed 6 bases and J shed 13 bases, with 15 bases lying between them. The CDR3 consists of 11 residues. Looked up from germline, CDR1 is SNHLY and CDR2 is FYNNEI. The chain's CDR3 is CASRGEASGTF. CDR3 DNA sequence: TGTGCCAGCAGGGGGGAGGCTTCCGGCACCTTC.

J is TRBJ1-2 and V is TRBV7-8; TRBD1 matches 7 bases. V was pared by 3 bases and J by 8 bases, with 12 bases of the junction left unmatched. The germline gives CDR1 SGHVS, CDR2 FQNEAQ. This CDR3 spans 15 amino acids. For the CDR3, the DNA is TGTGCCAGCAGCTTTTCCGCGGAGGGGGCCCGGGGCTACACCTTC. Translating gives CASSFSAEGARGYTF.

V gene TRBV5-1 combines with J gene TRBJ1-4; TRBD1 might be the D (5 bases). Trimming removed 4 bases at V and 5 bases at J, with 15 bases between. Germline CDR1 is SGHRS and CDR2 is YFSETQ. The CDR3 contains 15 residues. CDR3 bases: TGCGCCAGCAGCGGGGAGACAGCTATGAATGAAAAACTGTTTTTT. Translation: CASSGETAMNEKLFF.

The chain links TRBV5-1 to TRBJ2-7, with 9 bases aligning to TRBD1. There are 14 residues in the CDR3. Germline V gene data show CDR1 as SGHRS and CDR2 as YFSETQ. Unmatched junction bases numbered 5, after V lost 4 bases and J lost 3 bases. CDR3 region: CASSIGQGFYEQYF. The CDR3 bases are TGCGCCAGCAGCATTGGACAGGGGTTCTACGAGCAGTACTTC. The variable domain in full, completed from reference TRBV5-1 and TRBJ2-7, reads KAGVTQTPRYLIKTRGQQVTLSCSPISGHRSVSWYQQTPGQGLQFLFEYFSETQRNKGNFPGRFSGRQFSNSRSEMNVSTLELGDSALYLCASSIGQGFYEQYFGPGTRLTVT.

The chain recombines TRBV20-1 with TRBJ2-5; no definite D call. Between the trimmed V and J ends, which lost 8 bases and 1 base, there was a span of 8 bases. The length of the CDR3 is 11 residues. Germline V lookup: CDR1 DFQATT, CDR2 SNEGSKA (reference sequence). The DNA for the CDR3 is TGCAGTATAATAGGCCAAGAGACCCAGTACTTC. This translates into CSIIGQETQYF.

The chain uses TRBV10-3 and TRBJ2-5, with a tentative D call TRBD1 (6 bases). The CDR3 runs to 14 residues. Germline V gene sequence: CDR1 ENHRY, CDR2 SYGVKD. The V gene lost 3 bases and the J gene lost 1 base, with 9 bases spanning the gap. The DNA of the CDR3 is TGTGCCATCAGTGACAGGGGAGTCCAAGAGACCCAGTACTTC. Protein product: CAISDRGVQETQYF.

A note on this clone: A far larger clone is only one base removed, so a read error is likely. Other DNA sequences in this sample translate to the same CDR3. This rearrangement joins TRBV6-1 to TRBJ2-5; either TRBD1 or TRBD2 may supply D (5 bases each). Germline V gives CDR1 MNHNS, CDR2 SASEGT. The CDR3 contains 15 residues. Trimming stripped 5 bases from V and 4 bases from J, with 17 bases between. In DNA form, the CDR3 reads TGTGCCAGCAGTACCGACAGAGGGCGAGGAGAGACCCAGTACTTC. It translates to CASSTDRGRGETQYF.

For this clone: The sample contains more than one DNA sequence encoding this CDR3. The V gene is TRBV5-1, the J gene TRBJ1-2; no reliable D call. CDR1 and CDR2 from the germline V gene are SGHRS and YFSETQ. This CDR3 is built from 12 residues. V was clipped by 3 bases and J by 5 bases, with 8 bases between them. In nucleotides, the CDR3 is TGCGCCAGCAGCTCAGACACGTATGGCTACACCTTC. This translates into CASSSDTYGYTF.

The rearrangement joins TRBV6-1 to TRBJ2-3; no reliable D call. The germline V gene has CDR1 MNHNS and CDR2 SASEGT. V was shortened by 4 bases and J by 8 bases, with 10 bases between the two germline ends. This CDR3 has 12 amino acids. CDR3 in DNA: TGTGCCAGCAGTGCCAACACGGGTACGCAGTATTTT. This codes for CASSANTGTQYF.

The gene calls are TRBV9 and TRBJ2-7, with 8 bases that match TRBD2. Germline-derived CDR1 and CDR2 are SGDLS and YYNGEE. With V trimmed by 2 bases and J by 3 bases, 13 bases remained unmatched. CDR3 length: 17 amino acids. The CDR3 bases are TGTGCCAGCAGCGTGACGGATGGAGCGGGGGTCCTCTACGAGCAGTACTTC. Translated: CASSVTDGAGVLYEQYF.

This chain connects TRBV4-2 to TRBJ2-2; TRBD2 matches at 10 bases. Germline assignment: CDR1 LGHNA and CDR2 YNFKEQ. The CDR3 consists of 19 residues. J lost 6 bases, V lost 0 bases, and 13 bases had no gene match. This CDR3 is CASSQDFLAGAQGPGELFF. CDR3 nucleotide sequence: TGTGCCAGCAGCCAAGACTTCCTAGCGGGGGCCCAGGGCCCCGGGGAGCTGTTTTTT.

The rearrangement uses TRBV5-8 and TRBJ2-5; no firm D call. CDR1 is SGHTS and CDR2 is YDEGEE in the germline V gene. Trimming took 6 bases from V and 5 from J, leaving 8 bases between them. This CDR3 is built from 11 residues. This CDR3 reads CASIPRETQYF. CDR3 in DNA: TGTGCCAGCATCCCGCGGGAGACCCAGTACTTC.

The chain recombines TRBV5-1 with TRBJ2-1, with 7 bases identical to TRBD1. The CDR3 is 16 residues long. V shed 5 bases, J shed 0 bases, and the junction held 8 bases outside the gene matches. The germline CDR1 and CDR2 sequences are SGHRS and YFSETQ. CDR3 in DNA: TGCGCCAGCAGACAGGGGACAACGGGCTCCTACAATGAGCAGTTCTTC. Translation gives CASRQGTTGSYNEQFF.

The chain links TRBV5-1 to TRBJ2-1; unclear D gene. The CDR3 consists of 14 residues. Germline CDR1 and CDR2: SGHRS and YFSETQ. Trimming pared 4 bases from V and 8 bases from J, leaving 16 bases between. CDR3 sequence reads: CASSPRGSGDEQFF. The CDR3 nucleotides are TGCGCCAGCAGCCCTCGTGGCTCTGGCGATGAGCAGTTCTTC. Complete variable domain (other parts from reference TRBV5-1 and TRBJ2-1): KAGVTQTPRYLIKTRGQQVTLSCSPISGHRSVSWYQQTPGQGLQFLFEYFSETQRNKGNFPGRFSGRQFSNSRSEMNVSTLELGDSALYLCASSPRGSGDEQFFGPGTRLTVL.

This clone was observed a few times. This chain links TRBV2 with TRBJ1-6; a weak D match, TRBD1 (5 bases). Trimming removed 4 bases at V and 8 bases at J, with 12 bases between. Looked up from germline, CDR1 is SNHLY and CDR2 is FYNNEI. This CDR3 comprises 14 residues. The CDR3 DNA reads TGTGCCAGCAGTGTGTCCGGGGCTGATTCACCCCTCCACTTT. This codes for CASSVSGADSPLHF. The full variable domain, its missing parts supplied by reference TRBV2 and TRBJ1-6, is EPEVTQTPSHQVTQMGQEVILRCVPISNHLYFYWYRQILGQKVEFLVSFYNNEISEKSEIFDDQFSVERPDGSNFTLKIRSTKLEDSAMYFCASSVSGADSPLHFGNGTRLTVT.

The V call is TRBV7-9, the J call TRBJ2-3, with 12 bases that match TRBD2. There are 17 residues in the CDR3. Looked up from germline, CDR1 is SEHNR and CDR2 is FQNEAQ (reference sequence). With V trimmed by 8 bases and J by 6 bases, 15 bases remained unmatched. The CDR3: CASSTSGGTTVTDTQYF. DNA of the CDR3: TGTGCCAGCTCCACTAGCGGGGGGACCACTGTCACGGATACGCAGTATTTT. The full variable domain, with the rest looked up from reference TRBV7-9 and TRBJ2-3, is DTGVSQNPRHKITKRGQNVTFRCDPISEHNRLYWYRQTLGQGPEFLTYFQNEAQLEKSRLLSDRFSAERPKGSFSTLEIQRTEQGDSAMYLCASSTSGGTTVTDTQYFGPGTRLTVL.

This chain connects TRBV12-5 to TRBJ1-5; D not certain. This CDR3 comprises 14 residues. V gave up 2 bases and J gave up 8 bases, with 13 bases separating them. Germline lookup yields CDR1 LGHNT and CDR2 FRNRAP. This CDR3 reads CASGLYTGPKPQHF. The CDR3, as DNA: TGTGCTAGTGGTTTGTATACGGGTCCGAAGCCCCAGCATTTT.

The rearrangement links TRBV27 to TRBJ2-7; maybe TRBD1 (6 bases). The CDR3 is 13 amino acids. V gave up 6 bases and J gave up 2 bases, with 11 bases separating them. From germline, CDR1 is MNHEY and CDR2 SMNVEV (reference sequence). The CDR3 region has the DNA TGTGCCAGCAGAAGGACAGCTACCTACGAGCAGTACTTC. Translation: CASRRTATYEQYF.

The CDR3 reads CASSPEASGSHEQYF. The CDR3 DNA reads TGTGCCAGCTCACCCGAAGCTAGCGGGAGCCACGAGCAGTACTTC. The gene calls are TRBV18 and TRBJ2-7, with 10 bases matching TRBD2. This CDR3 has 15 residues. CDR1 KGHSH and CDR2 LQKENI come from the germline V gene. V dropped 3 bases and J dropped 5; count of bases not matched to a gene: 7.

This clone has a single count. J is TRBJ1-1 and V is TRBV28, with D hard to call. The CDR3 contains 13 residues. V lost 6 bases to trimming and J lost 1 base, with 9 bases between them. Germline V lookup: CDR1 MDHEN, CDR2 SYDVKM. The CDR3 spells CASRRRQNTEAFF. The DNA of the CDR3 is TGTGCCAGCAGGCGCAGGCAGAACACTGAAGCTTTCTTT.

The J gene is TRBJ2-7, the V gene TRBV7-8; D is ambiguous. The CDR3 is 15 residues long. V was clipped by 3 bases and J by 1 base, with 13 bases between them. CDR1 is SGHVS, CDR2 FQNEAQ, per germline. CDR3 loop: CASSLDWTTSYEQYF. The DNA of the CDR3 is TGTGCCAGCAGCTTGGATTGGACCACTTCCTACGAGCAGTACTTC.

This chain uses TRBV15 with TRBJ2-6, with a possible D match to TRBD1 (5 bases). V lost 2 bases to trimming and J lost 3 bases, with 11 bases between them. In germline, CDR1 is LNHNV, CDR2 YYDKDF (reference sequence). CDR3 size: 16 residues. The CDR3, as DNA: TGTGCCACCAGCAGACCGCAGGGAAATGGGGCCAACGTCCTGACTTTC. Translation: CATSRPQGNGANVLTF. Based on the CDR3 plus reference TRBV15 and TRBJ2-6, the full variable domain is DAMVIQNPRYQVTQFGKPVTLSCSQTLNHNVMYWYQQKSSQAPKLLFHYYDKDFNNEADTPDNFQSRRPNTSFCFLDIRSPGLGDTAMYLCATSRPQGNGANVLTFGAGSRLTVL.

The chain joins TRBV18 to TRBJ1-1; D unclear. Looked up from germline, CDR1 is KGHSH and CDR2 is LQKENI. V was cut by 1 base and J by 1 base, with 13 bases left in between. The CDR3 totals 16 residues. The CDR3 DNA reads as TGTGCCAGCTCACCACACGGTCCGGGTACGAACACTGAAGCTTTCTTT. It specifies CASSPHGPGTNTEAFF.

Turning to this clone: A much larger clone differs by one base, so this may be a read error. J is TRBJ1-2 and V is TRBV30; TRBD1 agrees at 9 bases. Germline trimming cut 3 bases from V and 4 bases from J; bases unmatched to any gene: 9. CDR1 and CDR2 from the germline V gene are GTSNPN and SVGIG (reference sequence). The CDR3 runs to 15 residues. The CDR3 region is CAWRTSATGGYGYTF. CDR3 nucleotides: TGTGCCTGGAGGACGAGCGCGACAGGGGGCTATGGCTACACCTTC.

Remarks on this clone: Other DNA sequences in the same sample also yield this CDR3. V is TRBV2 and J is TRBJ2-5; 7 bases map to TRBD1. There are 13 residues in the CDR3. Germline trimming cut 6 bases from V and 1 base from J; bases unmatched to any gene: 2. CDR1 and CDR2 from the germline V gene are SNHLY and FYNNEI. In DNA form, the CDR3 reads TGTGCCAGCAGCGGGGACAGCCAAGAGACCCAGTACTTC. Translating it yields CASSGDSQETQYF.

The chain recombines TRBV6-5 with TRBJ2-3; D gene ambiguous. V was shortened by 2 bases and J by 2 bases, with 11 bases between the two germline ends. The CDR3 totals 15 residues. Germline V gene data show CDR1 as MNHEY and CDR2 as SVGAGI. The CDR3 DNA follows: TGTGCCAGCAGTTACGCTGTCGGAGCCACAGATACGCAGTATTTT. This codes for CASSYAVGATDTQYF.

The CDR3 DNA follows: TGTGCCAGCAGCAGGGACAGGGGATACCAAGAGACCCAGTACTTC. Translated, it gives CASSRDRGYQETQYF. V is TRBV5-4 and J is TRBJ2-5; 10 bases line up with TRBD1. The CDR3 has 15 amino acids. Germline CDR1 and CDR2: SGHNT and YYREEE (reference sequence). Trimming removed 4 bases from V and 0 bases from J; junction bases left unmatched: 3.

This clone was seen once. The chain has TRBV9 and TRBJ2-1; 7 bases are a match to TRBD2. The length of the CDR3 is 15 residues. V trimming: 4 bases; J trimming: 6 bases; junction bases outside the gene matches: 10. In germline, CDR1 is SGDLS, CDR2 YYNGEE. The CDR3 DNA follows: TGTGCCAGCAGCCCTGGACTAGACGGGCTCAATGAGCAGTTCTTC. Translation gives CASSPGLDGLNEQFF. Combining the CDR3 with reference TRBV9 and TRBJ2-1 gives the whole variable domain DSGVTQTPKHLITATGQRVTLRCSPRSGDLSVYWYQQSLDQGLQFLIQYYNGEERAKGNILERFSAQQFPDLHSELNLSSLELGDSALYFCASSPGLDGLNEQFFGPGTRLTVL.

The chain is built from TRBV30 and TRBJ2-5; D gene ambiguous. V gave up 3 bases and J gave up 4 bases, with 15 bases separating them. The CDR3 contains 14 residues. Germline CDR1 is GTSNPN and CDR2 is SVGIG (reference sequence). CDR3 sequence reads: CAWRNLRSRETQYF. In nucleotides, the CDR3 is TGTGCCTGGAGGAATTTGAGGAGTCGAGAGACCCAGTACTTC.